The present T cell receptor (beta chain) was sequenced within a study of cytomegalovirus exposure and HLA in healthy donors (dated by TCRdb to between 2016 and 2019). In the study overall: An earlier analysis of approximately 640 of the donors reported about 250 Gb of sequence data and 117 million unique TCR beta sequences from 150 million to 200 million T cells. A separate validation cohort of over 95 different subjects was used in addition to the 666-subject first cohort. Donor age, sex, ethnicity and CMV serostatus were compiled together with the repertoire data. An earlier analysis of fewer than 700 of the donors applied high-throughput TCR beta sequencing to assess whether each TCR beta V gene segment acted as functional or pseudogenic. Because of strong linkage in the cohort, a handful of DR-DQ haplotypes were treated as single units for association and clustering. High-throughput TCR immunosequencing, statistical association of individual TCRs with disease status, and machine learning were combined to predict cytomegalovirus infection status. Typing coverage differed by locus: A, B, C, DRB1 and DQB1 were typed in roughly 620-630 donors, DQA1 in around 500, DPA1 in some 600, and DPB1 in around 490. HLA typing included class I and class II loci at four-digit resolution. To study patterns of TCR occurrence, a later analysis re-analyzed previously published TCR beta repertoires from around 660 donors and added high-resolution HLA genotyping. The study used immunosequencing to profile the T cell repertoires of about 670 subjects and linked those repertoires to cytomegalovirus serostatus. All discovery cohort repertoires had been generated using a single sequencing platform. The genetic ancestry cluster associated with self-reported Caucasian donors included about 84% of the 350 to 500 genotyped donors. Rather than using new phenotypic data, the later analysis identified candidate immune exposures from TCR beta sequences and from how often those sequences occurred across donors. An early release that covered more than 550 HLA-typed donors contained about 300 gigabases of sequencing data and about 84 million unique TCR sequences. The study aimed to test whether cataloging public T cell receptors could reveal signatures of past pathogen exposure. Among 398 genotyped donors of the cohort, an average of around 240,000 unique TCR beta nucleotide sequences were sequenced per donor, roughly 18% of them non-productive. A later genetic analysis used genome-wide SNP genotypes for about 60% of the roughly 670 donors, treating that subset as a discovery cohort. Results and caveats for the whole study, not just this receptor: V-gene and J-gene trimming of TCR beta chains was associated with a missense DCLRE1C variant in a later genetic analysis, and the association was replicated in an independent cohort. In a later analysis, HLA-associated TCR beta chains were found to be more clonally expanded and to have lower generation probabilities than equally common non-associated chains. When HLA alleles, especially DR and DQ, strongly co-occurred, attributing TCR associations to individual alleles was difficult. Because HLA typing was missing for some donors at each locus, association tests included only the typed subset. In both the original and validation cohorts, the classifier was reported to diagnose cytomegalovirus status with high specificity and sensitivity. A cluster of highly shared sequence variants was judged likely to represent a technical artifact of the sequencing pipeline. A few of the identified cytomegalovirus-associated TCR beta chains were confirmed in vitro to be specific for cytomegalovirus antigens. The earlier analysis of about 600 of the donors excluded 15 to 20 rarely observed V segments, including chromosome 9 orphons, because counts were too low. An earlier analysis of 587 of the donors showed that most TCR beta V segments appeared in productive rearrangements either about 87% or about 30% of the time, which broadly matched IMGT annotations. Roughly uniform sequencing depth across donors was assumed in presence/absence analyses, although this assumption may not hold. According to a later analysis, most CMV-associated TCR beta chains appeared to be HLA-restricted, and the HLA associations seemed to be driven largely by CMV exposure. In the study, 150 to 200 TCR beta chains were listed as associated with cytomegalovirus. A further reported finding was that TCR beta sequences accurately predicted the HLA-A and HLA-B alleles for most subjects in the first cohort. The 87-base-pair reads could not distinguish some IMGT-functional V segments, including TRBV6-2 and TRBV6-3, so those segments were excluded. In a later analysis, the rate of TCR association differed among HLA loci, with DRB1 alleles having the most associated TCRs and HLA-C alleles having the fewest. According to a later genetic analysis, donors in an Asian-associated ancestry cluster had fewer N-insertions in productive TCRs than the roughly 700-donor mean. A later analysis reported that several top co-occurrence clusters appeared linked to parvovirus B19, influenza, CMV and Epstein-Barr virus. Specific HLA alleles were associated with more than 15,000 TCR beta sequences at a false discovery rate of 0.05 in a later analysis. While some public TCRs were present in many individuals, most TCR sequences turned up only very rarely across donors. According to the authors, the approach could potentially be generalized to other disease states and immunological phenotypes. Immune exposure information for the cohort was limited to CMV serostatus. Linkage disequilibrium might explain the correlated functional status among segregating V segments, but an unknown experimental factor could not be ruled out. The cohort was sequenced for TCR beta chains only, and without alpha or paired-chain data the features that could be detected were limited.

CDR1 MDHEN and CDR2 SYDVKM were looked up in the germline V gene. The CDR3 numbers 12 residues from cysteine through phenylalanine. The only DNA kept is the CDR3, 36 bases in frame from the first base. V drops 3 bases and J drops 6 bases, leaving 8 bases in between. On this clone: Its antigen remains unidentified. Base-call qualities are not available, and no considerably larger clone is one nucleotide away.

Libraries were constructed by the immunoSEQ multiplex PCR assay. For the multiplex PCR, a mixture combining 60 forward primers for TCR Vbeta segments and 13 reverse primers for TCR Jbeta segments was used. The CDR3 region of rearranged TCR beta genes was amplified from genomic DNA with a multiplex PCR assay. On the Illumina HiSeq System, the amplified TCR beta libraries were sequenced as 87-base-pair reads. The authors' pipeline ran thus. A later analysis counted about 80 million unique TCR beta chains across the 550 to 700 repertoires, and around 9.9 million of these chains were shared by at least two donors. Raw reads were error-corrected and collapsed into unique sequences by a nearest-neighbor algorithm in which closely related sequences were merged to remove PCR and sequencing errors. CDR3 sequences were aligned to IMGT reference sequences to assign V, D and J gene segments. For a sequence to be retained, a match of at least six nucleotides was required to both a V gene segment and a J gene segment. A rearrangement counted as productive if the CDR3 had no stop codons and remained in frame with V and J, and every other rearrangement counted as non-productive. CDR3 was defined according to IMGT convention as the region running from the second conserved V-encoded cysteine to the conserved J-encoded phenylalanine. The earlier analysis of some 580 of the donors excluded any sequence lacking an unambiguous match to a single V gene segment. An earlier analysis of fewer than 650 of the donors classified V segments as functional when productive rearrangements were above 56.7% and as segregating when the standard deviation between donors was above 5%. A statistical classification framework was built to diagnose cytomegalovirus status from the catalog of TCR beta chain sequences. A later analysis assigned V and J genes by comparing TCR nucleotide sequences with IMGT/GENE-DB human TR gene sequences. A later analysis assigned CDR3 sequences and most-parsimonious VDJ recombination scenarios with the TCRdist pipeline. In a later analysis, every TCR beta chain was defined by the combination of its CDR3 amino acid sequence and its V-gene family, and reads without a unique V-gene family were dropped. In a later analysis, 450 to 600 highly shared, low-generation-probability nucleotide sequences were removed to address suspected cross-contamination and a sequencing artifact. A later analysis calculated a clonal expansion index for each public chain from normalized within-repertoire ranks of inferred template counts. In a later analysis, generation probabilities were computed using a VDJ recombination model fitted to out-of-frame rearrangements, and the results were checked against IGoR. A later analysis scored TCR-TCR, TCR-HLA and TCR-CMV co-occurrence with hypergeometric tests, applying a repertoire-size bias correction to TCR pairs. In a later analysis, false discovery rates were estimated by permuting HLA or CMV assignments 20 times. A later analysis grouped co-occurring TCRs with DBSCAN, adding TCRdist sequence similarity when clustering within HLA-allele-positive subsets. Co-occurrence clustering excluded repertoires with fewer than 30,000 or more than 120,000 public chains, plus five with anomalous nucleotide sharing. Entries here come from immuneACCESS through TCRdb and include only in-frame sequences with V and J called. Some clones fail to appear in such tables; in the studies checked, an unresolved V gene covers under half of the shortfall, and the cause of the remainder is unknown. V and J calls and clone size come straight from that table; D and trimming were deduced from the DNA. The sample records just under 95,000 clones, roughly 80% of which are singletons. Of the sample, about 1.2% falls within the top ten clones.

The cohort was made up of 500 to 800 healthy bone marrow donors. Cohort members were all nominally healthy when sampled, although unrecorded immune exposures were likely present. The donor tested CMV seropositive and was one of the 289 seropositive cohort members. A peripheral blood sample was provided by each donor, and peripheral blood mononuclear cells were used for TCR beta sequencing. The Qiagen DNeasy Blood Extraction Kit was used to extract genomic DNA from the blood cell samples. The sequencing input was PBMCs. The V and J genes are TRBV28 and TRBJ1-2; the D gene assignment is ambiguous. The sequence was collected from a girl aged 2 to 9 in good health and CMV-seropositive. The CDR3 reads CASSFSTHGYTF. Read as DNA, the sequence is TGTGCCAGCAGTTTCTCGACTCATGGCTACACCTTC.